These T cell receptor beta chains were read from a single sample in a study of vaccination and CD4 T cells after COVID-19. Their specific antigens are unknown. TCRdb fed the PCR reads into MiXCR, producing one record per CDR3 protein. The table lists tens of thousands of distinct CDR3 sequences, roughly 70% of them singletons. The sequenced sample consisted of CD4+ T cells from blood, cultured in vitro. These TCRs come from a human donor who had recovered from COVID-19. Each CDR3 is given without its conserved first and last residue. Fields, in order: V gene, D gene, CDR3 length, CDR3 protein. A D gene is named only where the DNA matches it firmly.

v_call: TRBV10-3
d_call: TRBD1
cdr3_length: 11
cdr3_aa: AISRRQGDEQF

v_call: TRBV20-1
d_call: .
cdr3_length: 14
cdr3_aa: SARDQARSNTGELF

v_call: TRBV2
d_call: TRBD1
cdr3_length: 12
cdr3_aa: ASSDQDRVYGYT

v_call: TRBV19
d_call: .
cdr3_length: 14
cdr3_aa: ASSTNPGAGDQPQH

v_call: TRBV6-2/TRBV6-3
d_call: TRBD2
cdr3_length: 11
cdr3_aa: ASSRGLAGEQF

v_call: TRBV20-1
d_call: TRBD1
cdr3_length: 12
cdr3_aa: SAEPGGHTGELF

v_call: TRBV4-1
d_call: .
cdr3_length: 14
cdr3_aa: ASSRGLTVDNSPLH

v_call: TRBV6-1
d_call: TRBD1
cdr3_length: 11
cdr3_aa: ASSPGGSYGYT

v_call: TRBV6-5
d_call: TRBD1
cdr3_length: 13
cdr3_aa: ASELPGQGLGTLH

v_call: TRBV20-1
d_call: .
cdr3_length: 11
cdr3_aa: SAGQSSTDTQY

v_call: TRBV20-1
d_call: .
cdr3_length: 13
cdr3_aa: SAPRGNGPYNEQF